A selection of T cell receptor beta chains follows, all from one sample in a study of cytomegalovirus exposure and HLA in healthy donors. Data came from immunoSEQ multiplex PCR; TCRdb stores just in-frame clones and leaves some out. The top ten hold about 12% of the sample, which has 35,000 to 45,000 clones, roughly 64% seen once. The material sequenced was PBMCs. These receptors were taken from a man between 60 and 70 years old in good health and CMV-seropositive. Both conserved end residues are part of each CDR3. Each record gives: J gene, D gene, V gene, clone size, CDR3 DNA, CDR3 protein. D genes are given only for firm matches. Clone size is stated in some rows and not others, as once, few, many or a class when expanded.

J gene: TRBJ2-7; D gene: TRBD1; V gene: TRBV29-1; clone size: .; CDR3 DNA: TGCAGCGTTGATGCACCGGGACAGGGAACAATGATGGACGAGCAGTACTTC; CDR3 protein: CSVDAPGQGTMMDEQYF
J gene: TRBJ2-7; D gene: .; V gene: TRBV5-4; clone size: .; CDR3 DNA: TGTGCCAGCTCGTCAGGACAGAGCTCCTACGAGCAGTACTTC; CDR3 protein: CASSSGQSSYEQYF
J gene: TRBJ1-2; D gene: TRBD1; V gene: TRBV6-5; clone size: .; CDR3 DNA: TGTGCCAGCAGTCGTCGGGACAGACCCAGCTATGGCTACACCTTC; CDR3 protein: CASSRRDRPSYGYTF
J gene: TRBJ1-2; D gene: TRBD1; V gene: TRBV7-2; clone size: .; CDR3 DNA: TGTGCCAGCAGCCCGATAGGGGGCGACTATGGCTACACCTTC; CDR3 protein: CASSPIGGDYGYTF
J gene: TRBJ2-1; D gene: TRBD2; V gene: TRBV5-6; clone size: .; CDR3 DNA: TGTGCCAGCAGCTTTCTAGGGGTGCTAGCGGGAGATGAGCAGTTCTTC; CDR3 protein: CASSFLGVLAGDEQFF
J gene: TRBJ2-1; D gene: TRBD1; V gene: TRBV7-9; clone size: .; CDR3 DNA: TGTGCCAGCAGCTTAGGACAGGGTTCCTACAATGAGCAGTTCTTC; CDR3 protein: CASSLGQGSYNEQFF
J gene: TRBJ2-7; D gene: TRBD2; V gene: TRBV11-2; clone size: .; CDR3 DNA: TGTGCCAGCAGCTTATACGGACTAGCCTACGAGCAGTACTTC; CDR3 protein: CASSLYGLAYEQYF
J gene: TRBJ2-1; D gene: TRBD2; V gene: TRBV5-1; clone size: .; CDR3 DNA: TGCGCCAGCAGCTTAAGACTAGCTATGGATGAGCAGTTCTTC; CDR3 protein: CASSLRLAMDEQFF
J gene: TRBJ1-3; D gene: TRBD1; V gene: TRBV14; clone size: .; CDR3 DNA: TGTGCCAGCAGCCCTTGGACAGGGAATAGTGGAAACACCATATATTTT; CDR3 protein: CASSPWTGNSGNTIYF
J gene: TRBJ1-2; D gene: TRBD1; V gene: TRBV19; clone size: .; CDR3 DNA: TGTGCCAGTAGCCCTATAAGGACAGGGGGCGGTTATGGCTACACCTTC; CDR3 protein: CASSPIRTGGGYGYTF
J gene: TRBJ2-4; D gene: TRBD2; V gene: TRBV19; clone size: .; CDR3 DNA: TGTGCCAGTAGTCCGCAAGCGGGAGGTTTAAACATTCAGTACTTC; CDR3 protein: CASSPQAGGLNIQYF
J gene: TRBJ1-1; D gene: .; V gene: TRBV19; clone size: .; CDR3 DNA: TGTGCCAGTAGTGCCGGGATAGGATTCGAAGCTTTCTTT; CDR3 protein: CASSAGIGFEAFF
J gene: TRBJ2-7; D gene: TRBD1; V gene: TRBV7-9; clone size: .; CDR3 DNA: TGTGCCAGCAGCCGATCATCGGGACAGGGTGTCAACGAGCAATACTTC; CDR3 protein: CASSRSSGQGVNEQYF
J gene: TRBJ2-2; D gene: TRBD1; V gene: TRBV2; clone size: .; CDR3 DNA: TGTGCCAGCAGGACAGGGACAGGGGTGACCGGGGAGCTGTTTTTT; CDR3 protein: CASRTGTGVTGELFF
J gene: TRBJ2-1; D gene: TRBD2; V gene: TRBV6-4; clone size: few; CDR3 DNA: TGTGCCAGCAGTCTCCTAGCGGGGGCGGGCAATGAGCAGTTCTTC; CDR3 protein: CASSLLAGAGNEQFF
J gene: TRBJ2-1; D gene: .; V gene: TRBV4-3; clone size: .; CDR3 DNA: TGCGCCAGCAGCCAAGGGACTCAGCAGTTCTTC; CDR3 protein: CASSQGTQQFF
J gene: TRBJ1-4; D gene: .; V gene: TRBV18; clone size: few; CDR3 DNA: TGTGCCAGCTCGCTATCAGGTGAAAAACTGTTTTTT; CDR3 protein: CASSLSGEKLFF
J gene: TRBJ1-1; D gene: .; V gene: TRBV30; clone size: .; CDR3 DNA: TGTGCCTGGAGTGTAGAGGATAGTGGAGCTTTCTTT; CDR3 protein: CAWSVEDSGAFF
J gene: TRBJ2-1; D gene: .; V gene: TRBV7-9; clone size: .; CDR3 DNA: TGTGCCAGCAGCTTGGACTGGGCGGGAGAGCAGTTCTTC; CDR3 protein: CASSLDWAGEQFF
J gene: TRBJ2-7; D gene: .; V gene: TRBV27; clone size: .; CDR3 DNA: TGTGCCAGCAGTCCCCGCCCTAGCTCAAGGGAGCAGTACTTC; CDR3 protein: CASSPRPSSREQYF
J gene: TRBJ2-2; D gene: .; V gene: TRBV30; clone size: .; CDR3 DNA: TGTGCCTGGCTGAACGGACTGAAGGGCGGGGAGCTGTTTTTT; CDR3 protein: CAWLNGLKGGELFF
J gene: TRBJ2-1; D gene: TRBD2; V gene: TRBV14; clone size: .; CDR3 DNA: TGTGCCAGCAGAGACTCAGCGGGAGGGTACGAGCAGTTCTTC; CDR3 protein: CASRDSAGGYEQFF
J gene: TRBJ1-3; D gene: .; V gene: TRBV5-5; clone size: .; CDR3 DNA: TGTGCCAGCAGCTTGCTCGCGGCCTCTGGAAACACCATATATTTT; CDR3 protein: CASSLLAASGNTIYF
J gene: TRBJ2-2; D gene: .; V gene: TRBV11-2; clone size: .; CDR3 DNA: TGTGCCAGCCGGGGCACCGGGGAGCTGTTTTTT; CDR3 protein: CASRGTGELFF
J gene: TRBJ2-1; D gene: .; V gene: TRBV9; clone size: few; CDR3 DNA: TGTGCCAGCAGCGTAGAGGCGGCCGATTACAATGAGCAGTTCTTC; CDR3 protein: CASSVEAADYNEQFF
J gene: TRBJ2-2; D gene: TRBD1; V gene: TRBV7-9; clone size: .; CDR3 DNA: TGTGCCAGCAGCTTCACGGGACAGGGGGCCGGGGAGCTGTTTTTT; CDR3 protein: CASSFTGQGAGELFF
J gene: TRBJ2-5; D gene: .; V gene: TRBV2; clone size: .; CDR3 DNA: TGTGCCAGCACCCCCAGGGCTAGACCCCAAGAGACCCAGTACTTC; CDR3 protein: CASTPRARPQETQYF
J gene: TRBJ2-1; D gene: .; V gene: TRBV30; clone size: .; CDR3 DNA: TGTGCCTGGAGTGTACGCGCCCTTCGTCATTTCTTC; CDR3 protein: CAWSVRALRHFF
J gene: TRBJ1-1; D gene: .; V gene: TRBV5-1; clone size: few; CDR3 DNA: TGCGCCAGCAGAACAGGGAACACTGAAGCTTTCTTT; CDR3 protein: CASRTGNTEAFF
J gene: TRBJ2-5; D gene: .; V gene: TRBV25-1; clone size: .; CDR3 DNA: TGTGCCAGCAGTGAACCCAGAGGTTGGGAGACCCAGTACTTC; CDR3 protein: CASSEPRGWETQYF
J gene: TRBJ1-1; D gene: .; V gene: TRBV28; clone size: few; CDR3 DNA: TGTGCCAGCAGTTTTCTATATGCCTCAGGGCCCGAAGCTTTCTTT; CDR3 protein: CASSFLYASGPEAFF
J gene: TRBJ1-5; D gene: TRBD1; V gene: TRBV7-9; clone size: .; CDR3 DNA: TGTTCCAGCAGCTCCCTGGACAGGACCCAGCATTTT; CDR3 protein: CSSSSLDRTQHF
J gene: TRBJ2-7; D gene: .; V gene: TRBV27; clone size: .; CDR3 DNA: TGTGCCAGCAGTACGATTGCCGAGCCCTACGAGCAGTACTTC; CDR3 protein: CASSTIAEPYEQYF
J gene: TRBJ1-5; D gene: TRBD1; V gene: TRBV7-6; clone size: .; CDR3 DNA: TGTGCCAGCAGCGCTGACAGGGGTCGGCCCCAGCATTTT; CDR3 protein: CASSADRGRPQHF
J gene: TRBJ2-3; D gene: TRBD2; V gene: TRBV7-2; clone size: .; CDR3 DNA: TGTGCCAGCAGCTTAGCCGGGACTAGCGGGAGAAACACGCAGTATTTT; CDR3 protein: CASSLAGTSGRNTQYF
J gene: TRBJ2-5; D gene: TRBD2; V gene: TRBV9; clone size: .; CDR3 DNA: TGTGCCAGCGGCAAAGGGTCTTACGGGAGGGGAGAGACCCAGTACTTC; CDR3 protein: CASGKGSYGRGETQYF
J gene: TRBJ2-1; D gene: TRBD2; V gene: TRBV2; clone size: .; CDR3 DNA: TGTGCCAGCAGTGGGACTAGCGGGAGAATATTCTTC; CDR3 protein: CASSGTSGRIFF
J gene: TRBJ2-7; D gene: .; V gene: TRBV13; clone size: few; CDR3 DNA: TGTGCCAGCAGCTTAGACTCGAACTCCTATGAGCAGTACTTC; CDR3 protein: CASSLDSNSYEQYF
J gene: TRBJ1-2; D gene: .; V gene: TRBV5-6; clone size: .; CDR3 DNA: TGTGCCAGCAGCCGCGACAGGTCTTATGGCTACACCTTC; CDR3 protein: CASSRDRSYGYTF
J gene: TRBJ1-1; D gene: .; V gene: TRBV4-2; clone size: once; CDR3 DNA: TGTGCCAGCAGCCAACCCGGGGGGGTCAACACTGAAGCTTTCTTT; CDR3 protein: CASSQPGGVNTEAFF
J gene: TRBJ2-4; D gene: .; V gene: TRBV6-5; clone size: few; CDR3 DNA: TGTGCCAGCAGTTACTCGAAACTAGCCAAAAACATTCAGTACTTC; CDR3 protein: CASSYSKLAKNIQYF
J gene: TRBJ2-3; D gene: .; V gene: TRBV19; clone size: few; CDR3 DNA: TGTGCCAGTAGTTCCTCCGGGGGTGGCACAGATACGCAGTATTTT; CDR3 protein: CASSSSGGGTDTQYF
J gene: TRBJ2-7; D gene: TRBD1; V gene: TRBV19; clone size: .; CDR3 DNA: TGTGCCAGTAAGCCGGGACAGGGACCCTACGAGCAGTACTTC; CDR3 protein: CASKPGQGPYEQYF
J gene: TRBJ2-1; D gene: TRBD2; V gene: TRBV28; clone size: few; CDR3 DNA: TGTGCCAGCAGCCCTGTGGTGACCGGGGGGGATGAGCAGTTCTTC; CDR3 protein: CASSPVVTGGDEQFF
J gene: TRBJ1-1; D gene: .; V gene: TRBV7-9; clone size: .; CDR3 DNA: TGTGCCAGCAGATTCGTCAACTTGAACACTGAAGCTTTCTTT; CDR3 protein: CASRFVNLNTEAFF
J gene: TRBJ2-2; D gene: TRBD1; V gene: TRBV6-5; clone size: .; CDR3 DNA: TGTGCCAGCAGCCAACAGGGGTGGATCGGGGAGCTGTTTTTT; CDR3 protein: CASSQQGWIGELFF
J gene: TRBJ2-2; D gene: .; V gene: TRBV7-6; clone size: .; CDR3 DNA: TGTGCCAGCAGCTTAGGGTGGGGGCACACCGGGGAGCTGTTTTTT; CDR3 protein: CASSLGWGHTGELFF
J gene: TRBJ1-1; D gene: TRBD1; V gene: TRBV18; clone size: few; CDR3 DNA: TGTGCCAGCTCATCACAGATGACAGGGGTAGGGAACACTGAAGCTTTCTTT; CDR3 protein: CASSSQMTGVGNTEAFF
J gene: TRBJ2-1; D gene: TRBD1; V gene: TRBV9; clone size: .; CDR3 DNA: TGTGCCAGCAGCGGAGGACAGGGGCAATACAATGAGCAGTTCTTC; CDR3 protein: CASSGGQGQYNEQFF
J gene: TRBJ2-5; D gene: TRBD2; V gene: TRBV29-1; clone size: .; CDR3 DNA: TGCAGCGTGGGGGTAGCGGGAGTGAGAGAGACCCAGTACTTC; CDR3 protein: CSVGVAGVRETQYF
J gene: TRBJ2-2; D gene: TRBD2; V gene: TRBV7-2; clone size: .; CDR3 DNA: TGTGCCAGCAGCTCGGGACTAGCCGGGGAGCTGTTTTTT; CDR3 protein: CASSSGLAGELFF
J gene: TRBJ2-5; D gene: .; V gene: TRBV30; clone size: .; CDR3 DNA: TGTGCCTGGAGTTCGTCAGTCGAGGTAGAGACCCAGTACTTC; CDR3 protein: CAWSSSVEVETQYF
J gene: TRBJ2-5; D gene: TRBD1; V gene: TRBV6-6; clone size: .; CDR3 DNA: TGTGCCAGCAGCCCGGACAGGGGGGAGACCCAGTACTTC; CDR3 protein: CASSPDRGETQYF
J gene: TRBJ2-1; D gene: .; V gene: TRBV10-3; clone size: once; CDR3 DNA: TGTGCCATCAGTGAGTCGGAGAATGAGCAGTTCTTC; CDR3 protein: CAISESENEQFF
J gene: TRBJ2-3; D gene: .; V gene: TRBV19; clone size: .; CDR3 DNA: TGTGCCAGTAGCAGAGGGGACTTGCGATCGAATACGCAGTATTTT; CDR3 protein: CASSRGDLRSNTQYF